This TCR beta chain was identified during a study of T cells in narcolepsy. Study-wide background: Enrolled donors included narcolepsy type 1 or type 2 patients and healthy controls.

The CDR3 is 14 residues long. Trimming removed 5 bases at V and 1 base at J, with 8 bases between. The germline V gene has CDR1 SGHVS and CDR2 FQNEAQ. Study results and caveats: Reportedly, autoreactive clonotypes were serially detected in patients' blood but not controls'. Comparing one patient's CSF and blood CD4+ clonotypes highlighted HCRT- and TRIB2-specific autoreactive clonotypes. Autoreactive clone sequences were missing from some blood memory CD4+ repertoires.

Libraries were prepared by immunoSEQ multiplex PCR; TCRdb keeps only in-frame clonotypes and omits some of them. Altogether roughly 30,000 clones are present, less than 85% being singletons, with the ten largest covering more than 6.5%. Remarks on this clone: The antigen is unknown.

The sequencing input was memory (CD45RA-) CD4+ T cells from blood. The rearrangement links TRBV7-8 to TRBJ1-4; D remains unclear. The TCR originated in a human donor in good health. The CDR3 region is CASSPSRTNEKLFF. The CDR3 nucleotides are TGTGCCAGCAGCCCTTCCAGAACTAATGAAAAACTGTTTTTT. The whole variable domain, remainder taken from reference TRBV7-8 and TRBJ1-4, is GAGVSQSPRYKVAKRGQDVALRCDPISGHVSLFWYQQALGQGPEFLTYFQNEAQLDKSGLPSDRFFAERPEGSVSTLKIQRTQQEDSAVYLCASSPSRTNEKLFFGSGTQLSVL.